These 9 T cell receptor beta chains were sequenced from one sample in a study of cytomegalovirus exposure and HLA in healthy donors. The table came from immunoSEQ multiplex PCR; TCRdb's copy has only in-frame clones and leaves some out. The repertoire consists of some 110,000 clones, with about 85% occurring once and the leading ten covering around 1.7%. Specimen: PBMCs. The receptors come from a woman aged 18-29 years in good health and CMV-seropositive.

The chain couples TRBV19 to TRBJ1-2, with a tentative D call TRBD1 (6 bases). This CDR3 contains 15 residues. Per germline, CDR1 LNHDA and CDR2 SQIVND (reference sequence). V was shortened by 8 bases and J by 2 bases, with 18 bases between the two germline ends. The DNA of the CDR3 is TGTGCCAGTTGTTCCCAGGGGCCCGGAAACTATGGCTACACCTTC. Amino acid sequence: CASCSQGPGNYGYTF.

This clone was observed once. DNA of the CDR3: TGTGCCAGTAGTTTAGGAGTCACTGAAGCTTTCTTT. Translating gives CASSLGVTEAFF. The rearrangement uses TRBV19 and TRBJ1-1, with D unclear. CDR3 size: 12 residues. V was shortened by 5 bases and J by 4 bases, with 8 bases between the two germline ends. Per the germline V gene, CDR1 is LNHDA and CDR2 is SQIVND (reference sequence).

The rearrangement links TRBV6-1 to TRBJ2-1; 11 nucleotides agree with TRBD2. Germline V lookup: CDR1 MNHNS, CDR2 SASEGT. The CDR3 is made up of 15 amino acids. V shed 6 bases and J 5 bases; nucleotides not matched to a gene: 6. The CDR3 nucleotides are TGTGCCAGCAGGGGAGGACTAGCGGGCAACAATGAGCAGTTCTTC. This encodes CASRGGLAGNNEQFF.

The chain carries TRBV7-3 and TRBJ2-2, with 7 bases that match TRBD1. Germline CDR1 and CDR2: SGHTA and FQGTGA. The CDR3 covers 14 residues. J was trimmed by 0 bases and V by 8 bases; bases with no gene match: 3. The CDR3, as DNA: TGTGCCAGCTCCGACAGGGCGAACACCGGGGAGCTGTTTTTT. Translation gives CASSDRANTGELFF.

This rearrangement joins TRBV7-2 to TRBJ2-2; 9 bases fit TRBD2. With V trimmed by 5 bases and J by 4 bases, 5 bases remained unmatched. Germline assignment: CDR1 SGHTA and CDR2 FQGNSA. CDR3 size: 15 residues. The CDR3 is CASSRGGAGTGELFF. The CDR3 coding sequence is TGTGCCAGCAGCCGCGGGGGGGCTGGCACCGGGGAGCTGTTTTTT.

Comments on this clone: The junction departs from germline at one end; a sequencing error may be responsible. The rearrangement links TRBV19 to TRBJ1-4; 7 bases match TRBD1. Germline V gives CDR1 LNHDA, CDR2 SQIVND (reference sequence). The CDR3 totals 15 residues. The CDR3 loop reads CASRMETGTNEKLFF. In DNA, the CDR3 is TGTGCCAGTCGTATGGAGACAGGGACTAATGAAAAACTGTTTTTT.

This sequence joins TRBV19 and TRBJ1-6; D is ambiguous. Germline CDR1 LNHDA, CDR2 SQIVND (reference sequence). The CDR3 length is 17 residues. Trimming stripped 3 bases from V and 0 bases from J, with 12 bases between. CDR3 sequence: CASSMLKESSYNSPLHF. In DNA, the CDR3 is TGTGCCAGTAGTATGTTGAAGGAGAGCTCCTATAATTCACCCCTCCACTTT.

CDR3 DNA sequence: TGTGCCAGCATAGCGGCAGGGCCCAGGGTTTATGGCTACACCTTC. Translation gives CASIAAGPRVYGYTF. The J gene is TRBJ1-2, the V gene TRBV28; D might be TRBD1 (5 bases). CDR1 and CDR2 (germline): MDHEN, SYDVKM. With 7 bases removed from V and 5 bases from J, the gap between germline ends came to 20 bases. The CDR3 has 15 residues.

The J gene is TRBJ2-3, the V gene TRBV4-2; D is undetermined. Germline V gene lookup returns CDR1 LGHNA and CDR2 YNFKEQ. Trimming removed 6 bases at V and 4 bases at J, with 8 bases between. The CDR3 totals 12 residues. The CDR3 region is CASSPEADTQYF. CDR3 bases: TGTGCCAGCAGTCCAGAGGCAGATACGCAGTATTTT.